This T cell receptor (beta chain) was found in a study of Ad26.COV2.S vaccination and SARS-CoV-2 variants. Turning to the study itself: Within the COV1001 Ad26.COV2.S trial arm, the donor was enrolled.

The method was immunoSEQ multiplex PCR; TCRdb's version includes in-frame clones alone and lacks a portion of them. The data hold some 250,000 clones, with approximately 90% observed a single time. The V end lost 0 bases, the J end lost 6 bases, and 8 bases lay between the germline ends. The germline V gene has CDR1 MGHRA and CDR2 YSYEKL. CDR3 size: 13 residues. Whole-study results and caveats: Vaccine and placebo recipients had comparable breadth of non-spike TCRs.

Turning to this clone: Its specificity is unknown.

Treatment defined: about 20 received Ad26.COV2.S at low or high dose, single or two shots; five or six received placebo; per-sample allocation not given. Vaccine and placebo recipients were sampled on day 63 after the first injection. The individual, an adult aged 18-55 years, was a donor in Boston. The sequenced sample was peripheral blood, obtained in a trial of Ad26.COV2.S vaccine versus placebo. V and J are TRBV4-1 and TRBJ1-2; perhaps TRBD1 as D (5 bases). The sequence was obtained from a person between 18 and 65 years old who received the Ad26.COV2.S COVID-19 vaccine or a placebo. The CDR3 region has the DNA TGCGCCAGCAGCCAAGAGCTCAGGGATGGCTACACCTTC. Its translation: CASSQELRDGYTF.